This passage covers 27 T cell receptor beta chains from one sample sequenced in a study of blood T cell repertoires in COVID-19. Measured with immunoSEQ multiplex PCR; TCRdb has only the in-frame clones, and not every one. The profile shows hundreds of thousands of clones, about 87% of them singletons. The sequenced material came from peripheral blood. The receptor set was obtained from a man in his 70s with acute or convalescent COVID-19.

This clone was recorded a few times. Here the CDR3 DNA reads TGCGCCAGCAGCCAGCTGTATCAGGGAGGGTCCTACAATGAGCAGTTCTTC. Translated: CASSQLYQGGSYNEQFF. V gene TRBV4-1 combines with J gene TRBJ2-1; 7 nucleotides match TRBD2. Germline assignment: CDR1 MGHRA and CDR2 YSYEKL. The length of the CDR3 is 17 residues. After removal of 3 bases from V and 1 base from J, the junction contained 9 bases not matched to a gene.

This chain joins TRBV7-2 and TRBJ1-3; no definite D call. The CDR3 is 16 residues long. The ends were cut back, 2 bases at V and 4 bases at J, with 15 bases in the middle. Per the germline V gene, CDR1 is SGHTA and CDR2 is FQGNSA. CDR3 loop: CASSLIPSFVGNTIYF. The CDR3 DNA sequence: TGTGCCAGCAGCTTAATCCCGTCCTTTGTAGGAAACACCATATATTTT.

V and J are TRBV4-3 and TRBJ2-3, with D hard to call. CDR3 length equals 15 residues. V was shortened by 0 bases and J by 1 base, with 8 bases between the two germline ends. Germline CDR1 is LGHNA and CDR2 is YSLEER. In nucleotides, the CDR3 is TGCGCCAGCAGCCAAGATGGCTCTCGCACAGATACGCAGTATTTT. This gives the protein CASSQDGSRTDTQYF.

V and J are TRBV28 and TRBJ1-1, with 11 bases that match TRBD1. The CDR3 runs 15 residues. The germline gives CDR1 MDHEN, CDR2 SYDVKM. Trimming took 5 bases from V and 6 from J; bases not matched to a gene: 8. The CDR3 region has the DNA TGTGCCAGCAGTATTACAGGACAGGGGGCGGCTGAAGCTTTCTTT. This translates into CASSITGQGAAEAFF.

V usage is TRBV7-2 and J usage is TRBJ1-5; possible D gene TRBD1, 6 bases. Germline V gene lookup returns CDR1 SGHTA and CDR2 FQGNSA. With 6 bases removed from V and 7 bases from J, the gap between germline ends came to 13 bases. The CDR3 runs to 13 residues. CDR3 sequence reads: CASSPTGHQPQHF. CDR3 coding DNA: TGTGCCAGCAGTCCCACAGGGCACCAGCCCCAGCATTTT. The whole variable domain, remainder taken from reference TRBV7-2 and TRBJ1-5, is GAGVSQSPSNKVTEKGKDVELRCDPISGHTALYWYRQSLGQGLEFLIYFQGNSAPDKSGLPSDRFSAERTGGSVSTLTIQRTQQEDSAVYLCASSPTGHQPQHFGDGTRLSIL.

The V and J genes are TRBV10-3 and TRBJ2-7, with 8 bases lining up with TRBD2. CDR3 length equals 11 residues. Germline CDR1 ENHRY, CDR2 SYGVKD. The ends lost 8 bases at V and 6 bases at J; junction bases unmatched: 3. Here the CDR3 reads CAISGGPEQYF. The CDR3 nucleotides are TGTGCCATCTCGGGGGGGCCCGAGCAGTACTTC.

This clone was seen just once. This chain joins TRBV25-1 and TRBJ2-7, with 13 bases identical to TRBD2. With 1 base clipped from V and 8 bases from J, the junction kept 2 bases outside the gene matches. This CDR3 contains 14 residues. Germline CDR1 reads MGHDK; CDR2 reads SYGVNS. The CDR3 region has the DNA TGTGCCAGCAGTGAATCGGGACTAGCGGGACAGCAGTACTTC. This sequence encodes CASSESGLAGQQYF.

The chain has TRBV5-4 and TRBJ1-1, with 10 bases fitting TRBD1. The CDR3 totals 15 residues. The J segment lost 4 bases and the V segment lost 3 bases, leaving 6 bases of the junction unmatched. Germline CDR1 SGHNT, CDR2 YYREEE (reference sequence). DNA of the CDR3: TGTGCCAGCAGCTCCGGACAGGGGGAGAGCACTGAAGCTTTCTTT. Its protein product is CASSSGQGESTEAFF.

The CDR3 protein is CASSWDTYTEAFF. The CDR3 DNA follows: TGTGCCAGCTCATGGGACACATACACTGAAGCTTTCTTT. The rearrangement joins TRBV18 to TRBJ1-1; a weak D match, TRBD1 (6 bases). CDR1 is KGHSH, CDR2 LQKENI, per germline. Trimming removed 5 bases at V and 3 bases at J, with 10 bases between. CDR3 size: 13 residues.

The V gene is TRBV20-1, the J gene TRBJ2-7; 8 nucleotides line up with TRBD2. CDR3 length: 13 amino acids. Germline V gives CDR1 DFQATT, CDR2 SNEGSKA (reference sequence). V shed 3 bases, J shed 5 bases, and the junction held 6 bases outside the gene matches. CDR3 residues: CSASFGGVDEQYF. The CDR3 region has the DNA TGCAGTGCTAGTTTCGGGGGGGTCGACGAGCAGTACTTC.

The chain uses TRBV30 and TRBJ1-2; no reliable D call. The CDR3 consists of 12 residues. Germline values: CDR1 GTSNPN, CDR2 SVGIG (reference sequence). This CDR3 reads CANAAKPYGYTF. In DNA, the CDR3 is TGTGCAAACGCCGCTAAACCCTATGGCTACACCTTC. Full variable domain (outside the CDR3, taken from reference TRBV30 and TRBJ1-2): SQTIHQWPATLVQPVGSPLSLECTVEGTSNPNLYWYRQAAGRGLQLLFYSVGIGQISSEVPQNLSASRPQDRQFILSSKKLLLSDSGFYLCANAAKPYGYTFGSGTRLTVV.

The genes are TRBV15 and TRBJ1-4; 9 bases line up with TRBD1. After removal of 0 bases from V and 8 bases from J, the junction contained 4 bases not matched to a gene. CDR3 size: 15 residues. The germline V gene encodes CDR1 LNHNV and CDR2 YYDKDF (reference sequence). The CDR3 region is CATSREGTGREKLFF. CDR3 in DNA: TGTGCCACCAGCAGAGAAGGGACAGGGAGGGAAAAACTGTTTTTT.

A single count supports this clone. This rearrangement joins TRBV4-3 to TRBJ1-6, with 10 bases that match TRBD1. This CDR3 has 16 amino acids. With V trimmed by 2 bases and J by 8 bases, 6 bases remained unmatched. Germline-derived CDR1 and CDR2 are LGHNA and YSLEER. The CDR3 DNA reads TGCGCCAGCAGCCAAAGATCCGGGACAGGGGATTCACCCCTCCACTTT. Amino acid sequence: CASSQRSGTGDSPLHF.

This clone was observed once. The chain's CDR3 is CASSAFPPGTSGKETQYF. Written as DNA, the CDR3 is TGTGCCAGCAGCGCGTTCCCCCCCGGGACTAGCGGAAAAGAGACCCAGTACTTC. The chain links TRBV5-5 to TRBJ2-5; 11 bases are a match to TRBD2. Losses at the gene ends were 4 bases for V and 3 bases for J; bases not matched to a gene: 14. The CDR3 is made up of 18 amino acids. Germline CDR1 SGHKS, CDR2 YYEKEE (reference sequence).

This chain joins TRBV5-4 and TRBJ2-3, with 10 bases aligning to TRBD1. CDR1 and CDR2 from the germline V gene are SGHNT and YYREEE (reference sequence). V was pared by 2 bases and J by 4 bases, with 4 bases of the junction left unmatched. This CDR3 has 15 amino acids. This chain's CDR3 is CASSLTTGGPDTQYF. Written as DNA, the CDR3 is TGTGCCAGCAGCTTAACGACAGGGGGCCCAGATACGCAGTATTTT.

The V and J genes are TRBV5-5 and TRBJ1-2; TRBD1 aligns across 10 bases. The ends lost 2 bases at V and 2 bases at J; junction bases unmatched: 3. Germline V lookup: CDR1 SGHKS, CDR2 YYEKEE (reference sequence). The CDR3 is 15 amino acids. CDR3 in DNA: TGTGCCAGCAGCTTCGGGACAGGGGTGAACTATGGCTACACCTTC. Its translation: CASSFGTGVNYGYTF.

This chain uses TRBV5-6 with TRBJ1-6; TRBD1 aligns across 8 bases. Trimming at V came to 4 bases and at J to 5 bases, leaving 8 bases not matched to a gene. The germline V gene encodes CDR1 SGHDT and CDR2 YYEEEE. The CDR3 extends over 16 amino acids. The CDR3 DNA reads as TGTGCCAGCAGCCCAATCGGACAGGGCCATAATTCACCCCTCCACTTT. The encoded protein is CASSPIGQGHNSPLHF.

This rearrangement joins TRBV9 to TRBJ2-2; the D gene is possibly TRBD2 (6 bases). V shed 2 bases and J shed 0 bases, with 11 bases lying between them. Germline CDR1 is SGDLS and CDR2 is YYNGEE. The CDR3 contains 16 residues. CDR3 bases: TGTGCCAGCAGCGTGCTGGGGGGAGCGAACACCGGGGAGCTGTTTTTT. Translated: CASSVLGGANTGELFF.

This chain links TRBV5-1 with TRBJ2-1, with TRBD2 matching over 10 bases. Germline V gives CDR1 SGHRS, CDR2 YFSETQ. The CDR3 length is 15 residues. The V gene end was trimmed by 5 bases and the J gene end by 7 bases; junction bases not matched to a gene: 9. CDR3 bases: TGCGCCAGCAGGGCGGCTAGCGGGGGCGGAAATGAGCAGTTCTTC. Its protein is CASRAASGGGNEQFF. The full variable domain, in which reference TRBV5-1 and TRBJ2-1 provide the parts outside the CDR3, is KAGVTQTPRYLIKTRGQQVTLSCSPISGHRSVSWYQQTPGQGLQFLFEYFSETQRNKGNFPGRFSGRQFSNSRSEMNVSTLELGDSALYLCASRAASGGGNEQFFGPGTRLTVL.

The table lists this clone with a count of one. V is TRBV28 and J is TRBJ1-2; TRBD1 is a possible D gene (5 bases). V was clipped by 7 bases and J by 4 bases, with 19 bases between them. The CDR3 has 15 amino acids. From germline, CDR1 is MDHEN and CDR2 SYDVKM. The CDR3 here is CASTPPPYRGYGYTF. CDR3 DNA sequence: TGTGCCAGCACCCCTCCGCCCTATAGGGGCTATGGCTACACCTTC.

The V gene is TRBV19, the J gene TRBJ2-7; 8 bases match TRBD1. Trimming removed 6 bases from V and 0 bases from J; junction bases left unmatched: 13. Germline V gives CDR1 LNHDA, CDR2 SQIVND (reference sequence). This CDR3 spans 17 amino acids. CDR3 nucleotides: TGTGCCAGTAGAGGAAAAGGGGGGACAGGCAGCTCCTACGAGCAGTACTTC. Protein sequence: CASRGKGGTGSSYEQYF.

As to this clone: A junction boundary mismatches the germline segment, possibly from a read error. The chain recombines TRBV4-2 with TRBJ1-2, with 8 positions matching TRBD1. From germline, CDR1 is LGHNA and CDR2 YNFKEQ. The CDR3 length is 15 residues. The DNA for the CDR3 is TGTGCCAGCAGCCAGACCCTGACAGGGGACTATAGCTACACCTTC. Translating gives CASSQTLTGDYSYTF.

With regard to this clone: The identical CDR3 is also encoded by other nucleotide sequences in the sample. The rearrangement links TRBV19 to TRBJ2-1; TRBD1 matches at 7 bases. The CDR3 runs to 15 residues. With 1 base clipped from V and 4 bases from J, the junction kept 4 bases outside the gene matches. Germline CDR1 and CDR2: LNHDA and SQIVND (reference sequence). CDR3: CASSIAGGSYNEQFF. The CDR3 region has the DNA TGTGCCAGTAGTATAGCAGGGGGTAGTTACAATGAGCAGTTCTTC. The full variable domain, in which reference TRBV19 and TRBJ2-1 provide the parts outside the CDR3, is DGGITQSPKYLFRKEGQNVTLSCEQNLNHDAMYWYRQDPGQGLRLIYYSQIVNDFQKGDIAEGYSVSREKKESFPLTVTSAQKNPTAFYLCASSIAGGSYNEQFFGPGTRLTVL.

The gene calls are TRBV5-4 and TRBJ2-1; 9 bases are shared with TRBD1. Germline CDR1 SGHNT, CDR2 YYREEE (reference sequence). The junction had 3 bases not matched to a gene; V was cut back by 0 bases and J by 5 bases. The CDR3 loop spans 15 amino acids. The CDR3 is CASSLVGDRDNEQFF. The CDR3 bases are TGTGCCAGCAGCTTGGTGGGGGACAGGGACAATGAGCAGTTCTTC.

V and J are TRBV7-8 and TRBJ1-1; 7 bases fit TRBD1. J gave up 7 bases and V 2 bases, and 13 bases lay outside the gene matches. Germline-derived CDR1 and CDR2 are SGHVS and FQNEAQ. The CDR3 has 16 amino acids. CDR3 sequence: CASSLRAQGVVNEAFF. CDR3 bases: TGTGCCAGCAGCTTAAGAGCCCAGGGGGTGGTGAATGAAGCTTTCTTT.

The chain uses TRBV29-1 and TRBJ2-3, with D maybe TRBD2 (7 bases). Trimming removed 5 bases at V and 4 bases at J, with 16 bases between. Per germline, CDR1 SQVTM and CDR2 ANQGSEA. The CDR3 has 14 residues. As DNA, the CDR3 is TGCAGCGTTCGTGCGGGGGCGTTTGCAGATACGCAGTATTTT. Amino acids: CSVRAGAFADTQYF.

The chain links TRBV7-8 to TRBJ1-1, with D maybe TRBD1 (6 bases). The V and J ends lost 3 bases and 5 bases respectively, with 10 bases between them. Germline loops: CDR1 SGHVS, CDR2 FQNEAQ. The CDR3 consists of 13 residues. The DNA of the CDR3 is TGTGCCAGCAGCTTTTCTCAGGGGACTGAAGCTTTCTTT. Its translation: CASSFSQGTEAFF.